This record covers a single TCR beta chain. What this receptor recognizes is not known. The junction does not match germline at one end; this may be a read error. RNA was isolated from bulk unsorted tissue, and RNA quality was assessed with a NanoDrop ND-1000 and an Agilent 2100. The normal lung samples consisted of distant non-tumor tissue collected more than 3 cm from the tumor edge. Donors were newly diagnosed lung cancer patients admitted for thoracic surgery in China between August and November 2014, without prior chemotherapy. The study excluded patients who had received radiotherapy or chemotherapy before or who had another cancer at the same time. Pieces of surgical tissue measuring 1-2 cm3 were kept in RNAlater solution and held at -80 degrees C until needed. Library prep was done by multiplex PCR. The sequencer listed for this sample is Illumina HiSeq 2500. Following protocols modified from ARM-PCR, the researchers constructed TCRbeta libraries through three rounds of nested PCR with primers (Table S4). Before sequencing, PCR products of 200-500 bp were cut from the gel and purified using the QIAquick gel extraction kit. Under the source paper's analysis protocol: Reads were cleaned using Trimmomatic, were merged into complete CDR3 sequences using FLASH, and were assigned to V(D)J germline segments using MiTCR. Clonal diversity was computed as the inverse Simpson's index with VDJtools. Productive reads were defined as in-frame sequences without a premature stop codon. TCRdb took the public reads, trimmed them with fastp at Q25, ran MiXCR for clone calling and kept in-frame beta chains. Each entry is one CDR3 protein sequence, shown with its most common DNA and genes. None of the V and J calls come from the authors' own analysis; TCRdb made them. Present in this sample are 110,000 or so distinct CDR3 sequences, about 61% of which were seen just once. Under 20% of the sample is taken by the ten largest.

Via the germline V gene, CDR1 is LGHNA and CDR2 YSLEER. The CDR3 runs 16 amino acids, cysteine and phenylalanine included. Of the read, only the CDR3 DNA is kept; its 48 bases are in frame from base 1. The sample comes from a study of tumor and adjacent non-tumor tissue in lung cancer (dated by TCRdb to 2016 to 2018). Background for the entire study: By cancer type, the cohort comprised about 13 adenocarcinoma patients, 2 squamous cell carcinoma patients and 1 small cell lung cancer patient. Ages among the roughly 15 patients ranged from roughly 31 to 76 years, there were roughly 10 men and 5 women, and disease was at TNM stage I to III. A total of fewer than 150 million productive TCRbeta reads were generated by sequencing, corresponding to an average of roughly 4.1 million reads per sample. Bulk TCRbeta repertoires were compared between lung tumor tissue and matched distant non-tumor lung tissue obtained from approximately 16 lung cancer patients. TCRbeta CDR3 sequencing was performed on 30 to 35 paired specimens, with one tumor sample and one normal lung sample collected per patient.

The paper's findings and limits, for the study overall: Only roughly 16 patients were in the cohort, and the authors stated that larger samples and more detailed clinical data are needed. Peripheral blood was not sequenced, so blood TCRbeta repertoires in these lung cancer patients were not examined. Tumor tissue showed significantly higher TCR diversity (inverse Simpson) than normal lung tissue, at 431.37 vs 166.20 (P = 0.0075, Mann-Whitney U test). Neither the sequencing platform nor unique molecular identifiers are named or mentioned anywhere in the methods. Younger patients had significantly higher TCR diversity, and higher tumor TCR diversity was associated with shorter overall and disease-free survival. In normal lung, the top 100 clones accounted for a significantly larger cumulative share of the repertoire than in tumor tissue.

This receptor was identified in a man between 60 and 70 years old with non-small cell lung cancer. The sequence is built from TRBV4-3 and TRBJ2-1; 8 central nucleotides agree with TRBD2. Sequenced input: distant non-tumor lung tissue. The bases read TGCGTCAGCAGCTCCCGAGCGGGAGTTGACTACAATGAGCAGTTCTTC. This encodes CVSSSRAGVDYNEQFF.